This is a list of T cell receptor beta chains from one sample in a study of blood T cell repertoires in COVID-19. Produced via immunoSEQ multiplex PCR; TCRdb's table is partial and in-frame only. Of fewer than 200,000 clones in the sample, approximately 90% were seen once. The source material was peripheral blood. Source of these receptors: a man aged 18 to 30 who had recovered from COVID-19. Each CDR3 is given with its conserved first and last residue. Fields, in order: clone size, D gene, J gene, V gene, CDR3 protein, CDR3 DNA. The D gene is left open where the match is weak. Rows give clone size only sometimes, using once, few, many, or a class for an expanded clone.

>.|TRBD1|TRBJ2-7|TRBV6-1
CASSERTGGGYEQYF
TGTGCCAGCAGTGAAAGGACAGGGGGGGGATACGAGCAGTACTTC
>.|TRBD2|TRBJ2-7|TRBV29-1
CSVSGSVSRSSYEQYF
TGCAGCGTGAGCGGGAGCGTGTCAAGAAGCTCCTACGAGCAGTACTTC
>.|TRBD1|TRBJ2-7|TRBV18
CASSRQGEGDEQYF
TGTGCCAGCTCACGACAGGGGGAGGGTGACGAGCAGTACTTC
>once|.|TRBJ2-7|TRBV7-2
CASSPPGPEQYF
TGTGCCAGCAGTCCCCCTGGCCCCGAGCAGTACTTC
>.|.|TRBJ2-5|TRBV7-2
CASSLGPGVETQYF
TGTGCCAGCAGCTTAGGTCCAGGGGTAGAGACCCAGTACTTC
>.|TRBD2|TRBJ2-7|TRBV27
CASSYGGSSYEQYF
TGTGCCAGCAGTTATGGCGGGAGTTCCTACGAGCAGTACTTC
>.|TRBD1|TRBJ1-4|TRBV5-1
CASSLGTGIDEKLFF
TGCGCCAGCAGCTTGGGGACAGGGATAGATGAAAAACTGTTTTTT
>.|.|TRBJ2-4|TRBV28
CASSLGAVVNIQYF
TGTGCCAGCAGTTTGGGAGCCGTGGTAAACATTCAGTACTTC
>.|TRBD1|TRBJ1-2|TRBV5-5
CASSELQGSNYGYTF
TGTGCCAGCAGCGAGCTACAGGGGTCCAACTATGGCTACACCTTC
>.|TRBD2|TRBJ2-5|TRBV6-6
CASRSGTIQETQYF
TGTGCCAGCAGGTCCGGGACTATCCAAGAGACCCAGTACTTC
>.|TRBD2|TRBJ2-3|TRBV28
CASSLDSGSGNTQYF
TGTGCCAGCAGCCTTGATAGCGGGTCCGGGAATACGCAGTATTTT
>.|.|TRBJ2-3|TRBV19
CASSIGQATDTQYF
TGTGCCAGTAGTATTGGTCAGGCCACAGATACGCAGTATTTT
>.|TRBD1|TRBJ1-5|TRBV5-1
CASSPDRENQPQHF
TGCGCCAGCAGTCCGGACAGGGAGAATCAGCCCCAGCATTTT
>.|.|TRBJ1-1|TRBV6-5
CASSIVPDTEAFF
TGTGCCAGCAGCATCGTCCCGGACACTGAAGCTTTCTTT
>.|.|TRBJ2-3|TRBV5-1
CASSLAGTDTQYF
TGCGCCAGCAGCTTGGCCGGGACAGATACGCAGTATTTT
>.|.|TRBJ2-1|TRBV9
CASGKAAEQFF
TGTGCCAGCGGAAAAGCGGCGGAGCAGTTCTTC
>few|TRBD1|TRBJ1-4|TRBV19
CASRDRGGEKLFF
TGTGCCAGTAGGGACAGGGGTGGCGAAAAACTGTTTTTT
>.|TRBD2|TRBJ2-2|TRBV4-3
CASSSTSSGTGELFF
TGCGCCAGCAGCTCCACTTCTAGCGGCACCGGGGAGCTGTTTTTT
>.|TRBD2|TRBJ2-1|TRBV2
CASSFNPSGSYNEQFF
TGTGCCAGCAGTTTCAATCCTAGCGGCTCCTACAATGAGCAGTTCTTC
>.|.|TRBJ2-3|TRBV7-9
CASSSVGGLRDTQYF
TGTGCCAGCAGCTCAGTCGGCGGGCTAAGAGATACGCAGTATTTT
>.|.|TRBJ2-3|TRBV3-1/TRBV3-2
CASSRLFTDTQYF
TGTGCCAGCAGCCGGCTTTTCACAGATACGCAGTATTTT
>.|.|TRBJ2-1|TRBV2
CASRSDRRNEQFF
TGTGCCAGCAGGTCTGACAGGAGGAATGAGCAGTTCTTC
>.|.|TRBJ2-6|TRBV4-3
CASSQEPSGAGANVLTF
TGCGCCAGCAGCCAAGAGCCTTCAGGGGCTGGGGCCAACGTCCTGACTTTC
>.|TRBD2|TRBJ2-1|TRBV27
CASRESRTSGFHYNEQFF
TGTGCCAGCAGAGAAAGTAGGACTAGCGGGTTTCATTACAATGAGCAGTTCTTC
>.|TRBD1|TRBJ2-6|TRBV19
CASSILGQHSGANVLTF
TGTGCCAGTAGTATCCTGGGACAGCACTCTGGGGCCAACGTCCTGACTTTC
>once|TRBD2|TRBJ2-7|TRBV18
CASSPGRLAGYRGGVYEQYF
TGTGCCAGCTCACCGGGACGACTAGCGGGATACAGGGGAGGCGTCTACGAGCAGTACTTC
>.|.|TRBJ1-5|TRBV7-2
CASSLGGIAPQHF
TGTGCCAGCAGCTTGGGGGGGATTGCGCCCCAGCATTTT
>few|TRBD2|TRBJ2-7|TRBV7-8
CASTDVLTSGSYEQYF
TGTGCCAGCACCGACGTTCTAACTAGCGGCTCCTACGAGCAGTACTTC
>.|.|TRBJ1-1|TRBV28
CASSSPGLGTEAFF
TGTGCCAGCAGCTCTCCGGGACTGGGGACTGAAGCTTTCTTT
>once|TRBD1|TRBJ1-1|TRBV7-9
CASSWDRGTEAFF
TGTGCCAGCAGCTGGGACAGGGGGACTGAAGCTTTCTTT
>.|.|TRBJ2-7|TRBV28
CASTTGASARRVF
TGTGCCAGCACCACCGGGGCTAGCGCCCGCCGGGTCTTC
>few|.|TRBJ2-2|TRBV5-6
CASSLEVTSGELFF
TGTGCCAGCAGCTTGGAGGTGACTTCCGGGGAGCTGTTTTTT
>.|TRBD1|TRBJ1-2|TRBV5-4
CASSLGRGQLTLKHGYTF
TGTGCCAGCAGCTTGGGGAGGGGACAGTTAACCCTCAAGCATGGCTACACCTTC
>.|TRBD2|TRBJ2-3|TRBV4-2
CASSQDQSGSSGDTQYF
TGTGCCAGCAGCCAAGATCAAAGCGGGAGTTCGGGAGATACGCAGTATTTT
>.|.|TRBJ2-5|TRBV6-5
CASSYSIGQETQYF
TGTGCCAGCAGTTACTCTATCGGGCAAGAGACCCAGTACTTC
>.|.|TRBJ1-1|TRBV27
CASSLSGTEAFF
TGTGCCAGCAGTTTATCCGGGACTGAAGCTTTCTTT
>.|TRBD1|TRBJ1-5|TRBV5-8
CASSLGTERNQPQHF
TGTGCCAGCAGCTTAGGGACAGAACGAAATCAGCCCCAGCATTTT
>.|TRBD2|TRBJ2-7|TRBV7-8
CASSLAGTSGTYEQYF
TGTGCCAGCAGCTTAGCGGGCACTAGCGGTACCTACGAGCAGTACTTC
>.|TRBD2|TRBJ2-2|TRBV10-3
CAIRGPSGSGELFF
TGTGCCATCAGGGGGCCTAGCGGGAGCGGGGAGCTGTTTTTT
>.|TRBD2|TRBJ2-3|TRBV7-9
CASNLMTSDTTDTQYF
TGTGCCAGCAACCTTATGACTAGCGATACGACAGATACGCAGTATTTT
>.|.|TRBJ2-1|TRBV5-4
CASTNLGIRNNEQFF
TGTGCCAGCACCAACCTAGGTATTCGCAACAATGAGCAGTTCTTC
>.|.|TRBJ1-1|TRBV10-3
CAISERGTEAFF
TGTGCCATCAGTGAAAGGGGCACTGAAGCTTTCTTT
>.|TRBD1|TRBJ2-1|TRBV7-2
CASSLGTGGGHNEQFF
TGTGCCAGCAGCTTGGGCACAGGGGGTGGGCACAATGAGCAGTTCTTC
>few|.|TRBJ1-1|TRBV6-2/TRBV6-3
CASSPRVGEAFF
TGTGCCAGCAGCCCCAGGGTTGGTGAAGCTTTCTTT
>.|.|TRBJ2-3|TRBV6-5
CASSYQPTGVPDTQYF
TGTGCCAGCAGTTATCAACCCACCGGAGTCCCAGATACGCAGTATTTT
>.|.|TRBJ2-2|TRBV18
CASSPPSRTHTGELFF
TGTGCCAGCTCACCACCGAGCAGGACACACACCGGGGAGCTGTTTTTT
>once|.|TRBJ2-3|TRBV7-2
CASSVSWGVSTDTQYF
TGTGCCAGCAGCGTTTCGTGGGGAGTCAGCACAGATACGCAGTATTTT
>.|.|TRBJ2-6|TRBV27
CASLGAGAGANVLTF
TGTGCCAGCCTGGGGGCGGGAGCCGGGGCCAACGTCCTGACTTTC
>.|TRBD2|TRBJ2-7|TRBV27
CASRPGLAALSNEQYF
TGTGCCAGCAGGCCGGGACTAGCGGCCTTAAGTAACGAGCAGTACTTC
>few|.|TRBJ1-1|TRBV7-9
CASSFRGDGEAFF
TGTGCCAGCAGCTTCAGGGGAGATGGTGAAGCTTTCTTT
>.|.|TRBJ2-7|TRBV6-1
CASSEARGLPYSFYEQYF
TGTGCCAGCAGTGAAGCGAGGGGACTCCCATATAGTTTTTACGAGCAGTACTTC
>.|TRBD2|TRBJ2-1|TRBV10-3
CAISEGRERLGEQFF
TGTGCCATCAGTGAGGGGCGGGAGAGACTGGGTGAGCAGTTCTTC